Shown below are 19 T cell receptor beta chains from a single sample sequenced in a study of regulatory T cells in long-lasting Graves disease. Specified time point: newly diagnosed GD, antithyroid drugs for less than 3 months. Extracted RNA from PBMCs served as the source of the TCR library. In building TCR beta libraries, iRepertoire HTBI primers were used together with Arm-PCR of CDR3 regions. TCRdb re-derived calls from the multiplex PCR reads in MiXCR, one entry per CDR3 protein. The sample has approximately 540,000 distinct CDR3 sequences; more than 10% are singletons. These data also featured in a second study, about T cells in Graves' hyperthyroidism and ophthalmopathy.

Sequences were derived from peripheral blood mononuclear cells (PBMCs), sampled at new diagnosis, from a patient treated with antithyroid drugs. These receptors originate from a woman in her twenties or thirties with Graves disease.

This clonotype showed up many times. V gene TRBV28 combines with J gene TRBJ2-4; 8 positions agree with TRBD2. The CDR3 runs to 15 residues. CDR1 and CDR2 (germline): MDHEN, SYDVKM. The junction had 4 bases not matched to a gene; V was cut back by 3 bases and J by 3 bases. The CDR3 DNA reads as TGTGCCAGCAGTTTCTCCGGGACTAGCAAAAACATTCAGTACTTC. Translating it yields CASSFSGTSKNIQYF.

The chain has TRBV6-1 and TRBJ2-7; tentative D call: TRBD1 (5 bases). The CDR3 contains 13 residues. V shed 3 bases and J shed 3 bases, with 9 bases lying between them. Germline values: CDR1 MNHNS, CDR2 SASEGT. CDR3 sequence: CASSDRADYEQYF. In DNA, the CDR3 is TGTGCCAGCAGTGACAGGGCGGACTACGAGCAGTACTTC.

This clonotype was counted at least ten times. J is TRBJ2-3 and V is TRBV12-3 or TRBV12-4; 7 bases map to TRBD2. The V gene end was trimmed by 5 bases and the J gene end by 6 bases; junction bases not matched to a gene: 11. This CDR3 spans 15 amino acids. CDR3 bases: TGTGCCAGCAGTCCCCGACTAGCCGGGTGGGATACGCAGTATTTT. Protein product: CASSPRLAGWDTQYF.

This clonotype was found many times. The CDR3: CASSPVDFSSYNEQFF. The CDR3 DNA is TGTGCCAGCAGTCCAGTGGACTTTAGCTCCTACAATGAGCAGTTCTTC. The chain is built from TRBV2 and TRBJ2-1, with D perhaps matching TRBD2 (5 bases). Germline CDR1 SNHLY, CDR2 FYNNEI. V was pared by 5 bases and J by 0 bases, with 14 bases between. This CDR3 region has 16 residues.

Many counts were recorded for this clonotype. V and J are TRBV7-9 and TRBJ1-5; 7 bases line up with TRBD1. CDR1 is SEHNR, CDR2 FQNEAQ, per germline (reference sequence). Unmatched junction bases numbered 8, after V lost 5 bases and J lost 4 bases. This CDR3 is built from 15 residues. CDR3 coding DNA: TGTGCCAGCAGCCAGGGGGGAGGGGGAAATCAGCCCCAGCATTTT. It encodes CASSQGGGGNQPQHF. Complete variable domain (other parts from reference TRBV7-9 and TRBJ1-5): DTGVSQNPRHKITKRGQNVTFRCDPISEHNRLYWYRQTLGQGPEFLTYFQNEAQLEKSRLLSDRFSAERPKGSFSTLEIQRTEQGDSAMYLCASSQGGGGNQPQHFGDGTRLSIL.

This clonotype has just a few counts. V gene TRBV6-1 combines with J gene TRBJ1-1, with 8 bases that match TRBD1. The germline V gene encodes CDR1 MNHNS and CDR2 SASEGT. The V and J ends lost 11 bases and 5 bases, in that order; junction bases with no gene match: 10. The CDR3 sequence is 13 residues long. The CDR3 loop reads CAVLHRGSTEAFF. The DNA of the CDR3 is TGTGCCGTACTTCACAGGGGGAGTACTGAAGCTTTCTTT.

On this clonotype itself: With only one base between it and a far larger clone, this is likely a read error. The CDR3: CASSWSGEETQYF. Written as DNA, the CDR3 is TGTGCCAGCAGCTGGTCAGGGGAAGAGACCCAGTACTTC. The chain has TRBV7-9 and TRBJ2-5; perhaps TRBD1 as D (6 bases). In germline, CDR1 is SEHNR, CDR2 FQNEAQ (reference sequence). CDR3 size: 13 residues. Trimming took 4 bases from V and 3 from J, leaving 9 bases between them.

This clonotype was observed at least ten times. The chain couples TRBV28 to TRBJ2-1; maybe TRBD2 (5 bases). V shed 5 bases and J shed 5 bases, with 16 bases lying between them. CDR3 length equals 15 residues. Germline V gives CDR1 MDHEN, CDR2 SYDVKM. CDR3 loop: CASSPGGRVNNEQFF. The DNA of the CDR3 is TGTGCCAGCAGTCCTGGCGGGCGCGTAAACAATGAGCAGTTCTTC.

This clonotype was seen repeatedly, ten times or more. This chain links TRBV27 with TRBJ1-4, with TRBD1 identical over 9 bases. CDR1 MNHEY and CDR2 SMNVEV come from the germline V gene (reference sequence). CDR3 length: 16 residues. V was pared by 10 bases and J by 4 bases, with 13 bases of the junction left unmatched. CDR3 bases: TGTGCCACCCTCCCTAGGGGACAGGGACATAATGAAAAACTGTTTTTT. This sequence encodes CATLPRGQGHNEKLFF.

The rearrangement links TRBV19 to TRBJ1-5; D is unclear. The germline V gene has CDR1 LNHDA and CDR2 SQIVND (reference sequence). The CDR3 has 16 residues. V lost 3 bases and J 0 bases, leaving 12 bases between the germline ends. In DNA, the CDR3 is TGTGCCAGTAGTATTTACGCCAGGTATAGCAATCAGCCCCAGCATTTT. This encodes CASSIYARYSNQPQHF.

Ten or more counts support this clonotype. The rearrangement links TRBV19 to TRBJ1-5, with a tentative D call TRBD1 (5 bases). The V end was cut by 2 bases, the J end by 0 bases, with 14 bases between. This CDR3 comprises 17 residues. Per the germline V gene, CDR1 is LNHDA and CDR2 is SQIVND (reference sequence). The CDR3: CASSIPKGPGSNQPQHF. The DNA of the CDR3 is TGTGCCAGTAGTATACCTAAGGGGCCGGGTAGCAATCAGCCCCAGCATTTT.

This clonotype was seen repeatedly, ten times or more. The CDR3 is CASSGMSGGETQYF. CDR3 nucleotide sequence: TGTGCCAGCAGCGGAATGTCAGGGGGGGAGACCCAGTACTTC. This sequence joins TRBV3-1 and TRBJ2-5; weak D call: TRBD1 (7 bases). Trimming cost V 5 bases and J 5 bases, with 15 bases left between them. This CDR3 contains 14 residues. Germline loops: CDR1 LGHDT, CDR2 YNNKEL (reference sequence).

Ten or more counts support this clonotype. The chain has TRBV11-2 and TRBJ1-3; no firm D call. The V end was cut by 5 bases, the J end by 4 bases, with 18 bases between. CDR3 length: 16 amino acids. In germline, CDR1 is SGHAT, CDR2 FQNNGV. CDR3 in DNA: TGTGCCAGCAGCCTTATTATTCGACCAACCGGAAACACCATATATTTT. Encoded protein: CASSLIIRPTGNTIYF.

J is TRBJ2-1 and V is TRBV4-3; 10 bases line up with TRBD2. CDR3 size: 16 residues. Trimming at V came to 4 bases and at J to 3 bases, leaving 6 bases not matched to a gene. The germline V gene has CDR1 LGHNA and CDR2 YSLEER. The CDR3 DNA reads TGCGCCAGCAGCCGGGGTAGCGGGAGGAACTACAATGAGCAGTTCTTC. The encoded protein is CASSRGSGRNYNEQFF.

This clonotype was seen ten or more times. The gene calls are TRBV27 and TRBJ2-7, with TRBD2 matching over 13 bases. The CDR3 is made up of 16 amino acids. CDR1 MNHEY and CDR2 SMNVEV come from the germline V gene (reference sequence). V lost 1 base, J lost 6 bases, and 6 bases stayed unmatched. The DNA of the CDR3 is TGTGCCAGCAGTTTATTAAGGACTAGCGGGAGAGGCGAGCAGTACTTC. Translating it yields CASSLLRTSGRGEQYF.

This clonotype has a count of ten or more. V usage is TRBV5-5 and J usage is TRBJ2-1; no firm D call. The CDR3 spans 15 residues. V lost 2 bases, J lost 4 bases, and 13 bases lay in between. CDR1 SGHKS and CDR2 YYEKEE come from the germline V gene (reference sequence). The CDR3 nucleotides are TGTGCCAGCAGCTTCGAGGAAACGTGGTACAATGAGCAGTTCTTC. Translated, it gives CASSFEETWYNEQFF.

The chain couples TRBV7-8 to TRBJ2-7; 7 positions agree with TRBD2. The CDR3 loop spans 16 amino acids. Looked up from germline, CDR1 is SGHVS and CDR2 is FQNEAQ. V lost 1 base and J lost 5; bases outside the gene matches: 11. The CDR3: CASSLVGGAGRNEQYF. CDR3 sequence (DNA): TGTGCCAGCAGCTTAGTTGGGGGAGCGGGAAGGAACGAGCAGTACTTC.

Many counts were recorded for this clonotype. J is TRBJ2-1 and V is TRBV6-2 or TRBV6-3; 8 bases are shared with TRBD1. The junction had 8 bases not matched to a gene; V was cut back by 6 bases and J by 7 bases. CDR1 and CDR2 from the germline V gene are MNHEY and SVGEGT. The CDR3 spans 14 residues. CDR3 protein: CASRETGEANEQFF. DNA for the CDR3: TGTGCCAGCAGGGAGACAGGGGAGGCGAATGAGCAGTTCTTC.

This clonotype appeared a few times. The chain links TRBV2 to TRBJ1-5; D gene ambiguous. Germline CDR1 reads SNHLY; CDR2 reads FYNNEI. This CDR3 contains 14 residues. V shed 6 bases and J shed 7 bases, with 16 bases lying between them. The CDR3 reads CASRGGRLNQPQHF. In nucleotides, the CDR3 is TGTGCCAGCAGGGGTGGGAGGCTCAACCAGCCCCAGCATTTT. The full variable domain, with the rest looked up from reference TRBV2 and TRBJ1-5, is EPEVTQTPSHQVTQMGQEVILRCVPISNHLYFYWYRQILGQKVEFLVSFYNNEISEKSEIFDDQFSVERPDGSNFTLKIRSTKLEDSAMYFCASRGGRLNQPQHFGDGTRLSIL.